This T cell receptor beta chain originates from a study of siplizumab effects on memory and regulatory T cells. Broader study findings: The authors mapped only a minor fraction of alloreactive clones to unstimulated subsets. The majority of clones, roughly 80-95% of proliferating CD4+ or CD8+ clones, lacked an assignable naive or memory phenotype. Apparently key alloresponse contributors, naive T cells also seemed more diverse than memory cells. Alloreactive sequences that could be traced to unstimulated CD4+ memory cells showed a significant reduction under siplizumab.

As regards this clone: Its antigen remains unidentified.

Germline-derived CDR1 and CDR2 are SGDLS and YYNGEE. The CDR3 is 15 amino acids. J lost 4 bases, V lost 1 base, and 3 bases had no gene match. Sequenced by immunoSEQ multiplex PCR; TCRdb stores in-frame clones only, minus some. The sample lists more than 45,000 clones, around 97% occurring once. The TCR sequence derives from a human donor in good health. The genes are TRBV9 and TRBJ2-3; 10 nucleotides line up with TRBD2. The sample was naive CD4+ T cells sorted from blood. The CDR3 DNA is TGTGCCAGCAGCGTATCGGGACTAGCGTCAGATACGCAGTATTTT. Translated: CASSVSGLASDTQYF.